Each of the 18 T cell receptor beta chains below was sequenced from the same sample in a study of T cells after yellow fever vaccination. TCRdb fed the 5' RACE reads into MiXCR, producing one record per CDR3 protein. The table lists around 200,000 distinct CDR3 sequences, about 11% of them singletons, with 35% to 40% in the top ten. Specimen: CD8+ T cells sorted from PBMCs, collected 15 days after the yellow fever booster vaccination. These receptors came from a man between 18 and 35 years old who received the YFV17D yellow fever vaccine.

In this sample, this clonotype turned up a few times. This chain joins TRBV15 and TRBJ2-7; D is unresolved. Germline-derived CDR1 and CDR2 are LNHNV and YYDKDF (reference sequence). The CDR3 has 13 residues. V lost 1 base and J 6 bases, leaving 10 bases between the germline ends. CDR3 nucleotides: TGTGCCACCAGCAGAGCCGTGGCAGCCGAGCAGTACGTC. This codes for CATSRAVAAEQYV.

The chain uses TRBV7-9 and TRBJ2-3, with D tentatively TRBD2 (6 bases). CDR1 and CDR2 from the germline V gene are SEHNR and FQNEAQ (reference sequence). There are 16 residues in the CDR3. V was trimmed by 5 bases and J by 4 bases, leaving 19 bases between them. The CDR3 bases are TGTGCCAGCAGCCCGGGGCCGACTGGAGGGGCAGATACGCAGTATTTT. It specifies CASSPGPTGGADTQYF.

This clonotype was seen repeatedly, ten times or more. The DNA for the CDR3 is TGCGCCAGCAGCCAGGGCGGGGCGGGGGGCTCCTACGAGCAGTACTTC. It encodes CASSQGGAGGSYEQYF. V usage is TRBV4-3 and J usage is TRBJ2-7; 8 positions match TRBD2. Per the germline V gene, CDR1 is LGHNA and CDR2 is YSLEER. The CDR3 covers 16 residues. V was clipped by 3 bases and J by 0 bases; unmatched bases: 7.

This clonotype has a single count. The chain employs TRBV12-3 or TRBV12-4 and TRBJ2-1; a weak D match, TRBD2 (7 bases). Trimming removed 5 bases at V and 5 bases at J, with 13 bases between. CDR3 length equals 14 residues. CDR3 in DNA: TGTGCCAGCAGTCAGGAGGGGGGGGACAATGAGCAGTTCTTC. This translates into CASSQEGGDNEQFF.

This clonotype was picked up many times. The V call is TRBV7-9, the J call TRBJ2-3; 9 bases align to TRBD1. J gave up 4 bases and V 6 bases, and 5 bases lay outside the gene matches. The CDR3 consists of 14 residues. Germline loops: CDR1 SEHNR, CDR2 FQNEAQ (reference sequence). The CDR3 is CASSLQGAADTQYF. The CDR3 region has the DNA TGTGCCAGCAGTCTACAGGGGGCCGCAGATACGCAGTATTTT.

The J gene is TRBJ1-1, the V gene TRBV6-1, with D possibly matching TRBD1 (5 bases). CDR3 length: 14 residues. V was cut by 8 bases and J by 4 bases, with 17 bases left in between. The germline CDR1 and CDR2 sequences are MNHNS and SASEGT. CDR3 in DNA: TGTGCCAGCGGCGAAGACAGAAGGGTCACTGAAGCTTTCTTT. The encoded protein is CASGEDRRVTEAFF.

This CDR3 reads CSVEQGAYEQYF. The CDR3 coding sequence is TGCAGCGTCGAACAGGGGGCTTACGAGCAGTACTTC. The chain employs TRBV29-1 and TRBJ2-7; 9 bases line up with TRBD1. Per the germline V gene, CDR1 is SQVTM and CDR2 is ANQGSEA. V gave up 6 bases and J gave up 4 bases; unmatched junction bases: 4. The CDR3 runs 12 residues.

The chain joins TRBV6-6 to TRBJ1-1, with no clear D. Germline CDR1 and CDR2: MNHNY and SVGAGI (reference sequence). Trimming removed 2 bases from V and 7 bases from J, with 8 bases in between. This CDR3 has 12 amino acids. This CDR3 is CASSYVGHEAFF. For the CDR3, the DNA is TGTGCCAGCAGTTACGTTGGGCATGAAGCTTTCTTT.

In its sample, this clonotype was seen many times. The V call is TRBV20-1, the J call TRBJ2-1, with 8 positions matching TRBD1. This CDR3 is built from 14 residues. After removal of 3 bases from V and 3 bases from J, the junction contained 4 bases not matched to a gene. Germline V CDR1 and CDR2: DFQATT, SNEGSKA (reference sequence). The chain's CDR3 is CSARDRVNYNEQFF. CDR3 coding DNA: TGCAGTGCTAGGGACAGGGTTAACTACAATGAGCAGTTCTTC.

CDR3 region: CASSPGQGATGELFF. CDR3 nucleotides: TGTGCCAGCAGCCCCGGACAGGGGGCAACCGGGGAGCTGTTTTTT. V is TRBV7-6 and J is TRBJ2-2, with 11 bases identical to TRBD1. The V segment lost 5 bases and the J segment 5 bases; nucleotides outside the gene matches: 4. CDR3 length: 15 residues. Germline CDR1 reads SGHVS; CDR2 reads FNYEAQ.

V and J are TRBV7-2 and TRBJ2-7, with 7 bases lining up with TRBD1. J lost 4 bases, V lost 2 bases, and 2 bases had no gene match. This CDR3 comprises 13 residues. The germline CDR1 and CDR2 sequences are SGHTA and FQGNSA. CDR3 nucleotide sequence: TGTGCCAGCAGCTTATCGACAGGGTACGAGCAGTACTTC. As protein: CASSLSTGYEQYF.

The chain recombines TRBV20-1 with TRBJ1-4; no clear D gene. Germline V gene sequence: CDR1 DFQATT, CDR2 SNEGSKA (reference sequence). V was pared by 4 bases and J by 8 bases, with 11 bases between. The CDR3 is made up of 12 amino acids. The CDR3 coding sequence is TGCAGTGCTACCCAGGATTGGGAAAAACTGTTTTTT. It encodes CSATQDWEKLFF.

This clonotype is categorized as medium-sized. The chain is built from TRBV4-3 and TRBJ2-6, with 7 bases lining up with TRBD1. The V and J ends lost 1 base and 0 bases, in that order; junction bases with no gene match: 0. The CDR3 consists of 16 residues. CDR1 is LGHNA, CDR2 YSLEER, per germline. The CDR3 region is CASSQAGGSGANVLTF. The CDR3 bases are TGCGCCAGCAGCCAAGCAGGGGGCTCTGGGGCCAACGTCCTGACTTTC.

This clonotype was detected once. The gene calls are TRBV28 and TRBJ1-5; maybe TRBD1 (6 bases). This CDR3 region has 14 residues. Trimming took 8 bases from V and 0 from J, leaving 11 bases between them. Germline V gives CDR1 MDHEN, CDR2 SYDVKM. The CDR3 sequence is CASADRYSNQPQHF. The CDR3 nucleotides read TGTGCCAGCGCCGACAGGTATAGCAATCAGCCCCAGCATTTT.

This sequence joins TRBV9 and TRBJ2-2; a weak D match, TRBD1 (6 bases). The CDR3 has 14 residues. The germline V gene encodes CDR1 SGDLS and CDR2 YYNGEE. The V and J ends lost 3 bases and 6 bases respectively, with 12 bases between them. The CDR3 reads CASSGAGVAGELFF. The CDR3 bases are TGTGCCAGCAGCGGAGCAGGGGTTGCCGGGGAGCTGTTTTTT.

This clonotype came up a few times. This rearrangement joins TRBV20-1 to TRBJ2-5; a possible D gene is TRBD2 (5 bases). The CDR3 runs to 13 residues. V was clipped by 5 bases and J by 8 bases, with 18 bases between them. The germline V gene encodes CDR1 DFQATT and CDR2 SNEGSKA (reference sequence). The CDR3, as DNA: TGCAGTGCTGGGGAGCCTCTGTTGGGCACCCAGTACTTC. Its translation: CSAGEPLLGTQYF.

Comments on this clonotype: This may be a read error: a much more frequent sequence differs by one nucleotide. This chain uses TRBV6-6 with TRBJ2-7, with D unclear. The CDR3 contains 11 residues. CDR1 and CDR2 (germline): MNHNY, SVGAGI (reference sequence). Trimming removed 2 bases from V and 2 bases from J, with 1 base in between. The CDR3 nucleotides are TGTGCCAGCAGTTACACCTACGAGCAGTACTTC. Translating gives CASSYTYEQYF.

This clonotype showed up many times. The chain has TRBV4-1 and TRBJ2-1; the D call may be TRBD1 or TRBD2 (6 bases each). The length of the CDR3 is 15 residues. CDR1 and CDR2 from the germline V gene are MGHRA and YSYEKL. Between the trimmed V and J ends, which lost 6 bases and 5 bases, there was a span of 17 bases. This CDR3 is CASSHNRGPNNEQFF. CDR3 DNA: TGCGCCAGCAGTCATAACCGGGGGCCAAACAATGAGCAGTTCTTC.